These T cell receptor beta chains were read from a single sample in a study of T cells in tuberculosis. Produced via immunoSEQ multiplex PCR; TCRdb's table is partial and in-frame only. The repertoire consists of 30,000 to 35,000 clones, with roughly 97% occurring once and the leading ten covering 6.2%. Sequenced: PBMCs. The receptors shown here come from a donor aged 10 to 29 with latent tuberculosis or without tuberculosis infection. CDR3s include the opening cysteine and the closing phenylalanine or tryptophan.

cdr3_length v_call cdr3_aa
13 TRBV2 CASSSEAVGEQYF
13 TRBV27 CASSYPGGGTQYF
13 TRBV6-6 CASSYEQDYGYTF
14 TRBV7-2 CASSGELGRGEAFF
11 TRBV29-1 CSTQGGGTQYF
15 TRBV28 CASNPTGSMNTEAFF
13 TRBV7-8 CASSQRESGEQFF
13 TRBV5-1 CASSSEGRYEQYF
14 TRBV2 CASSVRGAYYEQYF
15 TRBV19 CATTTGLYSNQPQHF
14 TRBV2 CASNVAGGSYEQYF
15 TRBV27 CASSPGLETYNEQFF
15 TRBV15 CATSRVRTGPYEQYF
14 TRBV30 CAWADGQGNPEAFF
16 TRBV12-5 CASGTHSGRWWNEQFF
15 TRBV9 CASSAGTSGAYEQYF
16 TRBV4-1 CASSPGQGAISETQYF
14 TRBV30 CAWSVSYSNQPQHF
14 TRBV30 CAWGGAGKIYGYTF
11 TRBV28 CASSSGAKAFF
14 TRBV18 CASSPRTGGTEAFF
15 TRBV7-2 CAGSFSGETTDTQYF
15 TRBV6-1 CASRFRETMNTEAFF
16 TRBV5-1 CASSLVGSGGQETQYF
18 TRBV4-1 CASSRGFERTGTGETQYF
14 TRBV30 CAWILELRVGKLFF
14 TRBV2 CASSFSDRAVGYTF
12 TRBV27 CASRQGVHEQYF
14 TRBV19 CASRTPSTGRGYTF
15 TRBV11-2 CASSFSTPSGETQYF
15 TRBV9 CASSVDPANTGELFF